The 4 T cell receptor beta chains reported below all come from one sample, sequenced in a study of cytomegalovirus exposure and HLA in healthy donors. The PCR had 60 Vbeta and 13 Jbeta primers. Here immunoSEQ multiplex PCR was the method, and the copy in TCRdb shows in-frame clones only, minus some. The sample lists under 200,000 clones, more than 65% seen once, with roughly 1.2% in the top ten. Material for sequencing was PBMCs. The receptors were gathered from a woman in her 50s in good health and CMV-seronegative.

The table lists this clone with a count of one. This chain connects TRBV18 to TRBJ2-2; 8 positions agree with TRBD2. J gave up 5 bases and V 2 bases, and 7 bases lay outside the gene matches. The CDR3 is 16 amino acids. Per the germline V gene, CDR1 is KGHSH and CDR2 is LQKENI. The CDR3 DNA is TGTGCCAGCTCACCAACGGCGGGGGGATTTACCGGGGAGCTGTTTTTT. Its translation: CASSPTAGGFTGELFF.

The chain couples TRBV4-3 to TRBJ2-1; D is possibly TRBD1 (5 bases). The V and J ends lost 2 bases and 2 bases respectively, with 7 bases between them. Germline-derived CDR1 and CDR2 are LGHNA and YSLEER. The CDR3 has 14 residues. The CDR3 protein is CASSQRGAYNEQFF. The DNA of the CDR3 is TGCGCCAGCAGCCAAAGGGGCGCCTACAATGAGCAGTTCTTC.

This clone was counted between two and nine times. The chain couples TRBV19 to TRBJ1-4, with TRBD1 matching 7 bases. In germline, CDR1 is LNHDA, CDR2 SQIVND (reference sequence). CDR3 size: 15 residues. Losses at the gene ends were 5 bases for V and 8 bases for J; bases not matched to a gene: 11. This chain's CDR3 is CASSLPGGGGEKLFF. For the CDR3, the DNA is TGTGCCAGTAGTCTGCCAGGGGGTGGAGGAGAAAAACTGTTTTTT.

This clone was seen just once. V usage is TRBV5-1 and J usage is TRBJ2-1, with 16 bases fitting TRBD2. Trimming removed 2 bases from V and 4 bases from J; junction bases left unmatched: 6. Germline CDR1 is SGHRS and CDR2 is YFSETQ. CDR3 length: 18 amino acids. The DNA for the CDR3 is TGCGCCAGCAGCTTCGGGACTAGCGGGAGGGCCTCATACAATGAGCAGTTCTTC. This codes for CASSFGTSGRASYNEQFF.